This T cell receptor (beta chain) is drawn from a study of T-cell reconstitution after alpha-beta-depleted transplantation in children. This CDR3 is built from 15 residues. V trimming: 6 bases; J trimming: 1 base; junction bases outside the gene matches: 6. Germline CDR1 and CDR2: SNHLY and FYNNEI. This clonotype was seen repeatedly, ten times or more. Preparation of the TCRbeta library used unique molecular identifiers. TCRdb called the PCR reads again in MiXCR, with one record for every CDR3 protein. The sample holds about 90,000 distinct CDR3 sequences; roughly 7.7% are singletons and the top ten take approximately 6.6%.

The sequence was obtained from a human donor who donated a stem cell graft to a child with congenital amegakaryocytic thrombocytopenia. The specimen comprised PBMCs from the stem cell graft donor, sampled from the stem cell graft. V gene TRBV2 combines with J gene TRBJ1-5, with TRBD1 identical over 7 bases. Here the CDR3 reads CASRTGISSNQPQHF. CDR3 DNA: TGTGCCAGCAGGACAGGGATATCGAGCAATCAGCCCCAGCATTTT.